This TCR beta chain comes out of a study of preoperative IRX-2 immunotherapy in early breast cancer (dated by TCRdb to between 2017 and 2020). Its CDR3 holds 15 amino acids, cysteine through phenylalanine. The sequence is cut down to CDR3 DNA, 45 bases in frame from base 1. Sequences SGDLS (CDR1) and YYNGEE (CDR2) are obtained from the germline V gene. V was cut back by 5 bases and J by 4 bases, leaving a gap of 18 bases between them. Remarks on this clone: The specificity of this receptor is unknown. Qualities for individual bases were not recorded, and no much larger clone is one base off.

The protocol used for the library was the immunoSEQ multiplex PCR assay. TCRdb limited this immuneACCESS table to in-frame rearrangements with V and J called. A share of clones is missing; checked studies link under half to unresolved V genes, and the rest is unexplained. Across this sample there are 30,000 to 45,000 clones, with around 82% seen only once. The ten largest make up over 1.3% of the sample. This sample's treatment or condition label indicates: preoperative locoregional IRX-2 cytokine immunotherapy. The samples were obtained from a phase Ib study that tested preoperative, locoregional IRX-2 cytokine immunotherapy designed to prime immune responses. The donors were early-stage breast cancer patients who were given IRX-2 prior to surgery.

The chain is assembled from TRBV9 and TRBJ1-2; the D gene is unclear. Sequenced here: lymph node tissue, sampled after IRX-2 immunotherapy. The sequence derives from a human donor with breast cancer. The CDR3 in this case is CASSVTQAVTYGYTF. The DNA sequence follows: TGTGCCAGCAGTGTGACCCAGGCAGTTACCTATGGCTACACCTTC. The reference TRBV9 and TRBJ1-2 proteins fill in what lies around the CDR3, so the full variable domain reads DSGVTQTPKHLITATGQRVTLRCSPRSGDLSVYWYQQSLDQGLQFLIQYYNGEERAKGNILERFSAQQFPDLHSELNLSSLELGDSALYFCASSVTQAVTYGYTFGSGTRLTVV.